One sample yielded the 27 T cell receptor beta chains listed below, sequenced in a study of control samples from healthy donors and cancer patients (dated by TCRdb to the early 2020s). Library preparation employed the immunoSEQ multiplex PCR assay. As stored in TCRdb, this immuneACCESS dataset retains in-frame rearrangements with V and J assigned. A fraction of the clones does not appear; measured against another copy, unresolved V genes explain less than half of the discrepancy, and the remainder lacks a known reason. For this sample the table gives about 160,000 clones, of which 90% to 95% were detected only once. Together, the top ten hold roughly 15% of the sample. The sequenced sample consisted of PBMCs. All receptors derive from a man in his sixties with colorectal cancer.

The chain has TRBV25-1 and TRBJ1-6; no definite D call. The CDR3 runs 14 residues. Trimming removed 6 bases at V and 9 bases at J, with 15 bases between. Per germline, CDR1 MGHDK and CDR2 SYGVNS. The CDR3 region is CASRADSGGSPLHF. CDR3 nucleotides: TGTGCCAGCAGAGCGGACTCAGGCGGTTCACCCCTCCACTTT. The full variable domain, its missing parts supplied by reference TRBV25-1 and TRBJ1-6, is EADIYQTPRYLVIGTGKKITLECSQTMGHDKMYWYQQDPGMELHLIHYSYGVNSTEKGDLSSESTVSRIRTEHFPLTLESARPSHTSQYLCASRADSGGSPLHFGNGTRLTVT.

J is TRBJ1-1 and V is TRBV11-2; 11 nucleotides match TRBD1. Germline V gives CDR1 SGHAT, CDR2 FQNNGV. The CDR3 sequence is 17 residues long. The V gene end was trimmed by 0 bases and the J gene end by 4 bases; junction bases not matched to a gene: 7. The CDR3 coding sequence is TGTGCCAGCAGCTTAGATCCGGACAGGGGGCGCAGCACTGAAGCTTTCTTT. Protein product: CASSLDPDRGRSTEAFF.

The rearrangement uses TRBV18 and TRBJ2-1; 9 bases map to TRBD2. Trimming took 3 bases from V and 7 from J; bases not matched to a gene: 7. There are 15 residues in the CDR3. Germline V gene data show CDR1 as KGHSH and CDR2 as LQKENI. The CDR3 reads CASSPGGGAANEQFF. The CDR3 DNA sequence: TGTGCCAGCTCACCGGGCGGGGGGGCAGCAAATGAGCAGTTCTTC.

The chain employs TRBV30 and TRBJ1-1; D gene unclear. The CDR3 is 14 amino acids. Trimming removed 5 bases from V and 3 bases from J, with 16 bases in between. Germline CDR1 GTSNPN, CDR2 SVGIG (reference sequence). The CDR3 region has the DNA TGTGCCTGGGACGTGGGGAAGGGTTACACTGAAGCTTTCTTT. This encodes CAWDVGKGYTEAFF.

This chain uses TRBV18 with TRBJ1-4; no clear D. Germline assignment: CDR1 KGHSH and CDR2 LQKENI. The V end lost 1 base, the J end lost 6 bases, and 6 bases lay between the germline ends. The CDR3 is 13 amino acids. CDR3 DNA sequence: TGTGCCAGCTCACCACGGCAGGATGAAAAACTGTTTTTT. It specifies CASSPRQDEKLFF. Complete variable domain (other parts from reference TRBV18 and TRBJ1-4): NAGVMQNPRHLVRRRGQEARLRCSPMKGHSHVYWYRQLPEEGLKFMVYLQKENIIDESGMPKERFSAEFPKEGPSILRIQQVVRGDSAAYFCASSPRQDEKLFFGSGTQLSVL.

V is TRBV27 and J is TRBJ1-1; D gene unclear. This CDR3 has 12 residues. Germline V gene data show CDR1 as MNHEY and CDR2 as SMNVEV (reference sequence). Deletions cut 4 bases from V and 4 bases from J, with 7 bases between. Here the CDR3 reads CASSSVGTEAFF. The CDR3 nucleotides are TGTGCCAGCAGTTCAGTCGGCACTGAAGCTTTCTTT.

The CDR3 coding sequence is TGTGCCGTTTGTATCGGGGGGGATATATGTGAGCAGTTCTTC. Protein product: CAVCIGGDICEQFF. The V call is TRBV6-6, the J call TRBJ2-1, with TRBD2 identical over 8 bases. The CDR3 is made up of 14 amino acids. The germline V gene has CDR1 MNHNY and CDR2 SVGAGI (reference sequence). V was pared by 11 bases and J by 9 bases, with 15 bases of the junction left unmatched.

The chain combines TRBV7-9 with TRBJ1-2; D is undetermined. Germline loops: CDR1 SEHNR, CDR2 FQNEAQ (reference sequence). The length of the CDR3 is 13 residues. V was cut by 5 bases and J by 7 bases, with 14 bases left in between. In DNA, the CDR3 is TGTGCCAGCAGCATGGCCCAGTCGACTGGCTACACCTTC. Protein product: CASSMAQSTGYTF. The complete variable domain, with remaining parts taken from reference TRBV7-9 and TRBJ1-2, reads DTGVSQNPRHKITKRGQNVTFRCDPISEHNRLYWYRQTLGQGPEFLTYFQNEAQLEKSRLLSDRFSAERPKGSFSTLEIQRTEQGDSAMYLCASSMAQSTGYTFGSGTRLTVV.

The CDR3 here is CASSESWAGGPDTQYF. The CDR3 DNA sequence: TGCGCCAGCAGTGAGTCGTGGGCAGGGGGCCCAGATACGCAGTATTTT. The gene calls are TRBV10-1 and TRBJ2-3; TRBD1 matches 8 bases. The CDR3 is made up of 16 amino acids. V shed 0 bases and J 4 bases; nucleotides not matched to a gene: 6. The V gene's germline CDR1 is WNHNN and CDR2 SYGVQD (reference sequence).

The chain carries TRBV27 and TRBJ2-7, with 13 bases aligning to TRBD2. Germline V gene sequence: CDR1 MNHEY, CDR2 SMNVEV (reference sequence). The CDR3 spans 16 residues. V gave up 5 bases and J gave up 2 bases; unmatched junction bases: 6. CDR3: CASSPTGTSGTYEQYF. In DNA, the CDR3 is TGTGCCAGCAGTCCAACGGGGACTAGCGGGACCTACGAGCAGTACTTC.

The rearrangement joins TRBV7-9 to TRBJ2-7; 7 bases fit TRBD1. Germline V gene lookup returns CDR1 SEHNR and CDR2 FQNEAQ (reference sequence). This CDR3 has 12 amino acids. V gave up 8 bases and J gave up 2 bases; unmatched junction bases: 3. In DNA form, the CDR3 reads TGTGCCAGCGGGGACAGTACCTACGAGCAGTACTTC. This codes for CASGDSTYEQYF.

V gene TRBV27 combines with J gene TRBJ2-1, with 7 bases that match TRBD2. This CDR3 contains 17 residues. Unmatched junction bases numbered 10, after V lost 5 bases and J lost 0 bases. Germline V gene data show CDR1 as MNHEY and CDR2 as SMNVEV (reference sequence). The CDR3, as DNA: TGTGCCAGCAGTACCTATAGCGGGCTGAGCTCCTACAATGAGCAGTTCTTC. Translation: CASSTYSGLSSYNEQFF.

V and J are TRBV10-2 and TRBJ2-3; TRBD2 might be the D (5 bases). Per germline, CDR1 WSHSY and CDR2 SAAADI. CDR3 size: 19 residues. V lost 4 bases and J 0 bases, leaving 23 bases between the germline ends. CDR3 amino acids: CASSAWGLASGTSTDTQYF. The CDR3 nucleotides are TGCGCCAGCAGTGCCTGGGGATTAGCGAGCGGTACTAGCACAGATACGCAGTATTTT.

The chain links TRBV19 to TRBJ1-5, with a possible D match to TRBD1 (5 bases). The CDR3 extends over 16 amino acids. V dropped 3 bases and J dropped 2 bases, with 14 bases sitting between them. Per germline, CDR1 LNHDA and CDR2 SQIVND (reference sequence). The CDR3 is CASSIGGVGGNQPQHF. The CDR3 nucleotides read TGTGCCAGTAGTATTGGAGGGGTCGGGGGCAATCAGCCCCAGCATTTT.

This clone was seen only once. The J gene is TRBJ2-1, the V gene TRBV2; D is possibly TRBD2 (5 bases). Germline V gene data show CDR1 as SNHLY and CDR2 as FYNNEI. V shed 6 bases and J shed 5 bases, with 11 bases lying between them. The CDR3 runs to 13 residues. CDR3 sequence (DNA): TGTGCCAGCAGAGCGGCCCCAAACAATGAGCAGTTCTTC. It yields the protein CASRAAPNNEQFF.

The chain combines TRBV6-5 with TRBJ2-7, with D maybe TRBD2 (6 bases). The CDR3 is made up of 13 amino acids. The ends were cut back, 6 bases at V and 2 bases at J, with 11 bases in the middle. Germline assignment: CDR1 MNHEY and CDR2 SVGAGI. The CDR3 bases are TGTGCCAGCAGGCAGGGAGGAGCCTACGAGCAGTACTTC. Residues: CASRQGGAYEQYF.

The chain carries TRBV9 and TRBJ1-2; tentative D call: TRBD1 (6 bases). Germline CDR1 SGDLS, CDR2 YYNGEE. This CDR3 is built from 16 residues. The V gene lost 3 bases and the J gene lost 5 bases, with 20 bases spanning the gap. In nucleotides, the CDR3 is TGTGCCAGCAGCGAAGGACAGCTCTCCGGGTCATATGGCTACACCTTC. Translating it yields CASSEGQLSGSYGYTF.

This chain joins TRBV30 and TRBJ1-6, with a possible D match to TRBD1 (6 bases). The length of the CDR3 is 16 residues. Germline V gene lookup returns CDR1 GTSNPN and CDR2 SVGIG (reference sequence). The ends were cut back, 1 base at V and 9 bases at J, with 19 bases in the middle. CDR3 residues: CAWSGGPPGGSSPLHF. CDR3 sequence (DNA): TGTGCCTGGAGTGGGGGGCCCCCCGGGGGGAGTTCACCCCTCCACTTT.

The chain employs TRBV28 and TRBJ1-2, with a possible D match to TRBD1 (5 bases). The V gene's germline CDR1 is MDHEN and CDR2 SYDVKM. The CDR3 is 15 residues long. V shed 8 bases and J shed 2 bases, with 18 bases lying between them. The CDR3 loop reads CASGGYGGLNYGYTF. Written as DNA, the CDR3 is TGTGCCAGCGGGGGTTATGGGGGTTTGAACTATGGCTACACCTTC.

The chain couples TRBV27 to TRBJ1-5; possible D gene TRBD1, 5 bases. The CDR3 spans 13 residues. Germline CDR1 and CDR2: MNHEY and SMNVEV (reference sequence). Trimming cost V 5 bases and J 5 bases, with 10 bases left between them. The CDR3 here is CASSRGLDQPQHF. CDR3 sequence (DNA): TGTGCCAGCAGTAGGGGTCTAGATCAGCCCCAGCATTTT.

The chain is built from TRBV6-1 and TRBJ1-2; 12 nucleotides match TRBD1. V shed 2 bases, J shed 10 bases, and the junction held 5 bases outside the gene matches. Germline V gene data show CDR1 as MNHNS and CDR2 as SASEGT. The CDR3 covers 14 residues. The CDR3 coding sequence is TGTGCCAGCAGTGAAAGGGACAGGGGGCTATTCTACACCTTC. It translates to CASSERDRGLFYTF.

The rearrangement uses TRBV5-1 and TRBJ1-3; D remains ambiguous. The CDR3 has 18 residues. Trimming left V 2 bases short and J 0 bases short, with 18 bases between. Germline V gives CDR1 SGHRS, CDR2 YFSETQ. CDR3 nucleotide sequence: TGCGCCAGCAGCTTACAAAGCGGGCAGCCTTACTCTGGAAACACCATATATTTT. Residues: CASSLQSGQPYSGNTIYF.

The rearrangement joins TRBV30 to TRBJ1-2; D might be TRBD1 (6 bases). Trimming took 1 base from V and 5 from J, leaving 8 bases between them. This CDR3 is 12 amino acids long. Germline V lookup: CDR1 GTSNPN, CDR2 SVGIG (reference sequence). Written as DNA, the CDR3 is TGTGCCTGGAGTGAAGGGGGTTATGGCTACACCTTC. Protein sequence: CAWSEGGYGYTF.

On this clone: The sample carries other DNA sequences with the same CDR3. This chain uses TRBV4-3 with TRBJ1-1, with a tentative D call TRBD1 (6 bases). The CDR3 covers 17 residues. With 0 bases removed from V and 8 bases from J, the gap between germline ends came to 22 bases. CDR1 is LGHNA and CDR2 is YSLEER in the germline V gene. DNA of the CDR3: TGCGCCAGCAGCCAAGAGGCCCGACAGGAAAGGGGCACCGAAGCTTTCTTT. Protein product: CASSQEARQERGTEAFF.

J is TRBJ2-1 and V is TRBV5-1; TRBD2 matches 12 bases. This CDR3 spans 18 amino acids. V gave up 4 bases and J gave up 2 bases; unmatched junction bases: 10. Germline CDR1 is SGHRS and CDR2 is YFSETQ. The CDR3 DNA sequence: TGCGCCAGCAGCGCCCGCCCTAGCGGGGGGGCTACCTACAATGAGCAGTTCTTC. Translated, it gives CASSARPSGGATYNEQFF.

CDR3 residues: CASSQGHEAFF. In DNA, the CDR3 is TGTGCCAGCAGCCAGGGACATGAAGCTTTCTTT. The chain couples TRBV3-1 (or the pseudogene TRBV3-2) to TRBJ1-1; a weak D match, TRBD1 (6 bases). This CDR3 has 11 amino acids. Germline CDR1 is LGHDT and CDR2 is YNNKEL (reference sequence). Trimming left V 3 bases short and J 7 bases short, with 6 bases between.

The chain employs TRBV18 and TRBJ2-2; D may be TRBD1 (6 bases). Germline V gene sequence: CDR1 KGHSH, CDR2 LQKENI. The V end lost 4 bases, the J end lost 3 bases, and 6 bases lay between the germline ends. There are 13 residues in the CDR3. DNA of the CDR3: TGTGCCAGCTCACAGGGGGACACCGGGGAGCTGTTTTTT. Residues: CASSQGDTGELFF. Together with reference TRBV18 and TRBJ2-2, the CDR3 gives the full variable domain: NAGVMQNPRHLVRRRGQEARLRCSPMKGHSHVYWYRQLPEEGLKFMVYLQKENIIDESGMPKERFSAEFPKEGPSILRIQQVVRGDSAAYFCASSQGDTGELFFGEGSRLTVL.